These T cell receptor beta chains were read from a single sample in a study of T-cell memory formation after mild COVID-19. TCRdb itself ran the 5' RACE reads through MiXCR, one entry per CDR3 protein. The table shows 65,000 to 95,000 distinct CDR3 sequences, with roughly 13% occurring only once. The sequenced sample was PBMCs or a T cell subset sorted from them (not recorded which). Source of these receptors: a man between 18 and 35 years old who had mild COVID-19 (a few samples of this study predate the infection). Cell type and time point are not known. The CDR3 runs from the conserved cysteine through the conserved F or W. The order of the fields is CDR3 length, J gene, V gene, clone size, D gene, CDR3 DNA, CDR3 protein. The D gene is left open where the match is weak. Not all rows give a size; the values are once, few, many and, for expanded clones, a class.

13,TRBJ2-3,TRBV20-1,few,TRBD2,TGCAGTGCTCCCGGGACTAGACCAGATACGCAGTATTTT,CSAPGTRPDTQYF
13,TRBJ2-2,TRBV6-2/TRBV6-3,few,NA,TGTGCCAGCAGTTCCCTCTTCGGCGGGGAGCTGTTTTTT,CASSSLFGGELFF
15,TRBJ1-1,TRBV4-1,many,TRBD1,TGCGCCAGCAGCCAGACCGGGACAGGGGTCACTGAAGCTTTCTTT,CASSQTGTGVTEAFF
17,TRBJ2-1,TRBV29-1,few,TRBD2,TGCAGCGTGGACGGGACTAGCGGGGGGGTCTCCTACAATGAGCAGTTCTTC,CSVDGTSGGVSYNEQFF
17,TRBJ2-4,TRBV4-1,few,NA,TGCGCCAGCAGCCCTCGAGAGGCAGACTTAGCCAAAAACATTCAGTACTTC,CASSPREADLAKNIQYF
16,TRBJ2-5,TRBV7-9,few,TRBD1,TGTGCCAGCAGCTCGCGGACAGGGGGTACTCGGGAGACCCAGTACTTC,CASSSRTGGTRETQYF
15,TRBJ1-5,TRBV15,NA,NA,TGTGCCACCAGCACCAGAACAGGGATGAATCAGCCCCAGCATTTT,CATSTRTGMNQPQHF
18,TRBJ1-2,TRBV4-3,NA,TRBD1,TGCGCCAGCAGCCAAGATGGCGCGAGACAGGGAGCTAACTATGGCTACACCTTC,CASSQDGARQGANYGYTF
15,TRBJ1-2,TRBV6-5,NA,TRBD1,TGTGCCAGCAGCCCTTTGGACAGGACCCACTATGGCTACACCTTC,CASSPLDRTHYGYTF
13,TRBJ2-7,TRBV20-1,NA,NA,TGCAGTGCCACCGACACCGTAACCTACGAGCAGTACTTC,CSATDTVTYEQYF
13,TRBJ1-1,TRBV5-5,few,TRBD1,TGTGCCAGCAGAGACAGGGTTTTTACTGAAGCTTTCTTT,CASRDRVFTEAFF
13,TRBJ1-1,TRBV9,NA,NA,TGTGCCAGCAGCGTAGGGGGCGACACTGAAGCTTTCTTT,CASSVGGDTEAFF
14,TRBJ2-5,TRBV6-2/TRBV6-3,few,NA,TGTGCCAGCACGAGCCAGGGGCCACAAGAGACCCAGTACTTC,CASTSQGPQETQYF
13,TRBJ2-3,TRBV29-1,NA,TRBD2,TGCAGCGTTGATAGCGGGGGAGGAGATACGCAGTATTTT,CSVDSGGGDTQYF
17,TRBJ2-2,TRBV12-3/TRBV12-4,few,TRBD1,TGTGCCAGCAGTTTTGGGCCCCCAGGACAGGCGGCCGGGGAGCTGTTTTTT,CASSFGPPGQAAGELFF
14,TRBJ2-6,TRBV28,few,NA,TGTGCCAGCAGCCCGCAGTCCGGGGCCAACGTCCTGACTTTC,CASSPQSGANVLTF
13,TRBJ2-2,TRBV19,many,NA,TGTGCCAGTAGGTCAGGGGCGACCGGGGAGCTGTTTTTT,CASRSGATGELFF
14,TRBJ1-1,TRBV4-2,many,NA,TGTGCCAGCAGCGTGACGGCGATGAACACTGAAGCTTTCTTT,CASSVTAMNTEAFF
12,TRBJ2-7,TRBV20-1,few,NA,TGCAGTGCTAGAGCATACAGCTACGAGCAGTACTTC,CSARAYSYEQYF
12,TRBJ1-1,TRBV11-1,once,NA,TGTGCCAGCAGCTTGATAAACACTGAAGCTTTCTTT,CASSLINTEAFF
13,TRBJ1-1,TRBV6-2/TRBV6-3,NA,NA,TGTGCCAGCATCGCAGGGTGGAACACTGAAGCTTTCTTT,CASIAGWNTEAFF
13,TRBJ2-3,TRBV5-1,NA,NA,TGCGCCAGCAGCCCGACTAGAGGGGATACGCAGTATTTT,CASSPTRGDTQYF
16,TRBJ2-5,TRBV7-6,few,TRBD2,TGTGCCAGCAGCTCCGTGTCGGGGGGGGCGAGAGAGACCCAGTACTTC,CASSSVSGGARETQYF
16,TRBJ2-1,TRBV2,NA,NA,TGTGCCAGCAGTGAAATCGGCAGATTAGTGTACAATGAGCAGTTCTTC,CASSEIGRLVYNEQFF
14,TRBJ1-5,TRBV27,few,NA,TGTGCCAGCCGTTTGATGGCTAGCAATCAGCCCCAGCATTTT,CASRLMASNQPQHF
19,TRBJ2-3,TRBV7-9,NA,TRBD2,TGTGCCAGCAGCGCCCGGACTAGCGGGGCCCCGTTTGTCTCAGATACGCAGTATTTT,CASSARTSGAPFVSDTQYF
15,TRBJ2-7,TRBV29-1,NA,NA,TGCAGCGTAGAGGGAAGAGGGGCAGCCCCCTACGAGCAGTACTTC,CSVEGRGAAPYEQYF
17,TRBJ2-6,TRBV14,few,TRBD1,TGTGCCAGCAGTGCCCGGGACAGGGGGCCTGGGGCCAACGTCCTGACTTTC,CASSARDRGPGANVLTF
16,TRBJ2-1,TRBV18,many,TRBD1,TGTGCCAGCTCCCAGACGGACAGGGGGTTCTACAATGAGCAGTTCTTC,CASSQTDRGFYNEQFF
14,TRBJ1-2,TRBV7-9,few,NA,TGTGCCAGCAGCTTAACTGGCAGCAACTATGGCTACACCTTC,CASSLTGSNYGYTF
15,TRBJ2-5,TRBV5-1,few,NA,TGCGCCAGCACCCTTTGGAGCGGCCCCCAAGAGACCCAGTACTTC,CASTLWSGPQETQYF
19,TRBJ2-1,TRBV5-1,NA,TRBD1,TGCGCCAGCAACACCCTAGGGACAGGGCCCCTAGTTACCTACAATGAGCAGTTCTTC,CASNTLGTGPLVTYNEQFF